This record concerns one T cell receptor beta chain sequence. Antigen specificity is unknown. The method was immunoSEQ multiplex PCR; TCRdb's version includes in-frame clones alone and lacks a portion of them. The sample contains roughly 120,000 clones, more than 75% of which appear only once. V lost 8 bases and J 10 bases, leaving 17 bases between the germline ends. There are 12 residues in the CDR3. This sample was taken from a study of T cell responses to AZD1222 COVID-19 vaccine. The study's findings and limits: Of the AZD1222 recipients, only five to seven were seropositive at baseline. Vaccination with two AZD1222 doses was followed by a rise in Spike-specific TCR breadth and depth. Donors skewed white British and female; clonal diversity was possibly underestimated.

This chain connects TRBV12-3 or TRBV12-4 to TRBJ1-1, with D possibly being TRBD1 (5 bases). The TCR originated in an adult who received the AZD1222 COVID-19 vaccine. Sample: peripheral blood, taken 28 days after the second AZD1222 dose. The CDR3 spells CASGQGMIGAFF. CDR3 in DNA: TGTGCCAGCGGCCAGGGTATGATAGGAGCTTTCTTT.